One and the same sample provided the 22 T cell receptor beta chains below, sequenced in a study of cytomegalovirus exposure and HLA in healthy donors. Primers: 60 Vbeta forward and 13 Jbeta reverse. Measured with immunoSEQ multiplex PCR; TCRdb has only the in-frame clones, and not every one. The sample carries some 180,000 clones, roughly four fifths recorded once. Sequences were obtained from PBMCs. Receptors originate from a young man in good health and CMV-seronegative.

CDR3 DNA: TGTGCCAGCAGCTCGGGGGGCCCCGAGCAGCCCCAGCATTTT. This sequence encodes CASSSGGPEQPQHF. The chain links TRBV27 to TRBJ1-5; D may be TRBD1 (6 bases). The CDR3 spans 14 residues. V was cut by 6 bases and J by 7 bases, with 16 bases left in between. The germline gives CDR1 MNHEY, CDR2 SMNVEV (reference sequence).

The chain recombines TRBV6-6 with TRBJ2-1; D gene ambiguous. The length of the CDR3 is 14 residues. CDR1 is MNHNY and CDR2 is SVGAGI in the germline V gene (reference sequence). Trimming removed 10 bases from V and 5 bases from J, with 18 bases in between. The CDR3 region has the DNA TGTGCCACGTGCAGCCCGACACTTCACAATGAGCAGTTCTTC. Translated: CATCSPTLHNEQFF.

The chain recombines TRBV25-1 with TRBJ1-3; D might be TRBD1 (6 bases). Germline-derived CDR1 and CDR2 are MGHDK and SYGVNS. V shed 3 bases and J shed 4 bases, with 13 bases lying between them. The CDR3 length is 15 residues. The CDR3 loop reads CASSDSQGVGNTIYF. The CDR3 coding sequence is TGTGCCAGCAGTGATTCACAGGGAGTCGGAAACACCATATATTTT.

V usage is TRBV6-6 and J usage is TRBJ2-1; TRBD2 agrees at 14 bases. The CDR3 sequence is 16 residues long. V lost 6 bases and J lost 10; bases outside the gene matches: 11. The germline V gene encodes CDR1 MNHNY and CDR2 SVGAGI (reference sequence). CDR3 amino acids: CASSQTTSGRAWEQFF. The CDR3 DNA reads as TGTGCCAGCAGCCAAACGACTAGCGGGAGGGCCTGGGAGCAGTTCTTC.

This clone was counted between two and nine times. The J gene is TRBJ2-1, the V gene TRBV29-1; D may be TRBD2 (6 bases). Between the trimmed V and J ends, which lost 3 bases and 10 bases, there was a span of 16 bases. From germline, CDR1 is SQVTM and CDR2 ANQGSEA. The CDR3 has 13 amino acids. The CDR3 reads CSVEAGPREEQFF. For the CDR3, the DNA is TGCAGCGTTGAGGCGGGACCGAGAGAAGAGCAGTTCTTC.

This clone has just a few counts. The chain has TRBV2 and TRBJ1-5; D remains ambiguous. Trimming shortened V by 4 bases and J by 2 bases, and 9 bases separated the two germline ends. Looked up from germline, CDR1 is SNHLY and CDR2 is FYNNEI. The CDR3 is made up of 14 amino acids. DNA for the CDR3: TGTGCCAGCAGTGGATTTGTAGGCAATCAGCCCCAGCATTTT. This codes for CASSGFVGNQPQHF.

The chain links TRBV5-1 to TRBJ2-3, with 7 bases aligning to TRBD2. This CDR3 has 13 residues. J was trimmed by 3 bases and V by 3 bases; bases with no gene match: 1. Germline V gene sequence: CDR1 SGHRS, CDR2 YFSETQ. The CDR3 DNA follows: TGCGCCAGCAGCTGGGAGGGAACAGATACGCAGTATTTT. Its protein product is CASSWEGTDTQYF.

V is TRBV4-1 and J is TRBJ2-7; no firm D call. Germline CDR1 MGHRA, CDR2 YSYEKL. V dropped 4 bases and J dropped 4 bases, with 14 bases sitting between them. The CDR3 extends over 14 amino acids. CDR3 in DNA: TGCGCCAGCAGCCGCGGTGCAGAGACTTACGAGCAGTACTTC. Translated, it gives CASSRGAETYEQYF.

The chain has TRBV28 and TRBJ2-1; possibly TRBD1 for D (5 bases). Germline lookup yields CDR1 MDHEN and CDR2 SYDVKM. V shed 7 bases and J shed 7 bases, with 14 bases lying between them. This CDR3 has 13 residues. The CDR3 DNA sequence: TGTGCCAGCACCAATAGGGGATTTAATGAGCAGTTCTTC. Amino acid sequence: CASTNRGFNEQFF.

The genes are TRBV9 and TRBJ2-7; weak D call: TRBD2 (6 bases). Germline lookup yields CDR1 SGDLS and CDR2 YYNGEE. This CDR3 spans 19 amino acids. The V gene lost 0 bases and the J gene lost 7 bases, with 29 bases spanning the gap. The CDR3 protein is CASSVARYWAGLTPGEQYF. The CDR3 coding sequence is TGTGCCAGCAGCGTAGCCCGCTATTGGGCGGGATTAACTCCGGGGGAGCAGTACTTC.

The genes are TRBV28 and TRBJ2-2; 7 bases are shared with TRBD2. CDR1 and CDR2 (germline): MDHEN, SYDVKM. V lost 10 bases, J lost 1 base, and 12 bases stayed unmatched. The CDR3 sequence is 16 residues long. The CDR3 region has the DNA TGTGCCACCACTAGGGGAGGCGGGGGGAACACCGGGGAGCTGTTTTTT. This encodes CATTRGGGGNTGELFF.

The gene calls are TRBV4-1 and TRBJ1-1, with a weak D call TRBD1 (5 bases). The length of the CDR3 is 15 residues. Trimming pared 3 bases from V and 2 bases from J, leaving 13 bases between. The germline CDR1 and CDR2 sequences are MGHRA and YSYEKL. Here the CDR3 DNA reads TGCGCCAGCAGCCATCCCTGGGGGGGAAACACTGAAGCTTTCTTT. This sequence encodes CASSHPWGGNTEAFF.

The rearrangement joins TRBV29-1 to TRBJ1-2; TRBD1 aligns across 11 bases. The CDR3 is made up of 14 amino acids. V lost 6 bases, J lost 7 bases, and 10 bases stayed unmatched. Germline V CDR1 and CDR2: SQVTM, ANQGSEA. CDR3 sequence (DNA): TGCAGCGTCGCCGGGACAGGGGGGGGTTTTGGCTACACCTTC. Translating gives CSVAGTGGGFGYTF.

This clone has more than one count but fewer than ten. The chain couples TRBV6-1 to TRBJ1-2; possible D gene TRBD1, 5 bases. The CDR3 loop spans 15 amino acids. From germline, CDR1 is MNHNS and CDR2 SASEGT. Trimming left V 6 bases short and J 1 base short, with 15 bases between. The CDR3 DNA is TGTGCCAGCAGCCGTCTAGGTGACAGTAACTATGGCTACACCTTC. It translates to CASSRLGDSNYGYTF.

In nucleotides, the CDR3 is TGTGCCAGCAGCTTATTTTTTATCCGCGGCAATCAGCCCCAGCATTTT. It yields the protein CASSLFFIRGNQPQHF. V usage is TRBV5-6 and J usage is TRBJ1-5; D ambiguous. Deletions cut 2 bases from V and 2 bases from J, with 14 bases between. The CDR3 is 16 amino acids. The germline V gene has CDR1 SGHDT and CDR2 YYEEEE. The full variable domain, completed using reference TRBV5-6 and TRBJ1-5, is DAGVTQSPTHLIKTRGQQVTLRCSPKSGHDTVSWYQQALGQGPQFIFQYYEEEERQRGNFPDRFSGHQFPNYSSELNVNALLLGDSALYLCASSLFFIRGNQPQHFGDGTRLSIL.

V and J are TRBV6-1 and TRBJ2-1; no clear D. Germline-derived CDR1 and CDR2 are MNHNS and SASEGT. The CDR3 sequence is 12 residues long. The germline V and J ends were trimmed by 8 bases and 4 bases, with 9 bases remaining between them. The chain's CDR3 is CASHDIYNEQFF. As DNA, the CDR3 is TGTGCCAGCCATGACATTTACAATGAGCAGTTCTTC.

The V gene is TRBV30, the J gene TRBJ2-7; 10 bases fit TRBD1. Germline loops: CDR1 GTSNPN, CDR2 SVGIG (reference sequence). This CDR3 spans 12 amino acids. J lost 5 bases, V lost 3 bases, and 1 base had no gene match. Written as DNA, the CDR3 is TGTGCCTGGAGGGGACAGGGGAACGAGCAGTACTTC. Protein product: CAWRGQGNEQYF. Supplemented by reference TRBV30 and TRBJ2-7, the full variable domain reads SQTIHQWPATLVQPVGSPLSLECTVEGTSNPNLYWYRQAAGRGLQLLFYSVGIGQISSEVPQNLSASRPQDRQFILSSKKLLLSDSGFYLCAWRGQGNEQYFGPGTRLTVT.

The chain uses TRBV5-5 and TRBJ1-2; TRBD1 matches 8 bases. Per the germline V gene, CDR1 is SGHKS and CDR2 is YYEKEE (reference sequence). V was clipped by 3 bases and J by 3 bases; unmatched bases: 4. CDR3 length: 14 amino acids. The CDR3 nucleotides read TGTGCCAGCAGCTCCAGGGGGCTCGACTATGGCTACACCTTC. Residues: CASSSRGLDYGYTF.

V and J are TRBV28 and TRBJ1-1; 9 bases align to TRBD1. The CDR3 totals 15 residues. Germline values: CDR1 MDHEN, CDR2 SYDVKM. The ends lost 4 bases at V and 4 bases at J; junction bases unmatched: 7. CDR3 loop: CASSSRGQGSTEAFF. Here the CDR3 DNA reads TGTGCCAGCAGTTCCCGAGGACAGGGGAGCACTGAAGCTTTCTTT.

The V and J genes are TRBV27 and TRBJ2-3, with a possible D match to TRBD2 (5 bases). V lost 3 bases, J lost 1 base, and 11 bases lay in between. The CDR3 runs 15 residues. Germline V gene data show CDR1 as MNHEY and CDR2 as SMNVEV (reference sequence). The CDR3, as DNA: TGTGCCAGCAGTTTCTGGACTCCGGGCACAGATACGCAGTATTTT. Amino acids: CASSFWTPGTDTQYF.

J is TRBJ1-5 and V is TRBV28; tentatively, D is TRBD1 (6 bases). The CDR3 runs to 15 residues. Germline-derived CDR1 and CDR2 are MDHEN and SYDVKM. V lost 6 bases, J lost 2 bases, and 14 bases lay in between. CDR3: CASRETGRGNQPQHF. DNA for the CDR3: TGTGCCAGCAGGGAGACAGGTAGGGGCAATCAGCCCCAGCATTTT.

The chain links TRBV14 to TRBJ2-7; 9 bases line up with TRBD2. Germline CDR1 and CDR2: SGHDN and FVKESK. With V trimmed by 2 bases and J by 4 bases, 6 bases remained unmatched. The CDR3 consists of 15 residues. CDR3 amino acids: CASSQQSGRLYEQYF. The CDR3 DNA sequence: TGTGCCAGCAGCCAACAAAGCGGGAGGTTGTACGAGCAGTACTTC.